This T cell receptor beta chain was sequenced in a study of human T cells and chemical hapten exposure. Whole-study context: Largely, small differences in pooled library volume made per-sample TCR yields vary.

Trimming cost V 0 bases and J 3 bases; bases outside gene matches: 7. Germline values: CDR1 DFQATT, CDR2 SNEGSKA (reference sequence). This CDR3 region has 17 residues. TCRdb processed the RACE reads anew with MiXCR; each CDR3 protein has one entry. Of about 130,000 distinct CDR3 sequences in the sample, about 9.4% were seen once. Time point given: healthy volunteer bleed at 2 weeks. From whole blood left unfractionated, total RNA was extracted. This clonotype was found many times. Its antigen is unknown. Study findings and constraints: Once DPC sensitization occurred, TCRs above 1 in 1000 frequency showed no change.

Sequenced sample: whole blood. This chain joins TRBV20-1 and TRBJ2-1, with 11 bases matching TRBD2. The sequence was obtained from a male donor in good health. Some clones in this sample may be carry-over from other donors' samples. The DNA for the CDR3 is TGCAGTGCTAGAGATCCGCGACTAGCGGGATACTACAATGAGCAGTTCTTC. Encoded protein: CSARDPRLAGYYNEQFF.